This T cell receptor (beta chain) was captured in a study of CD8+CD57+ T cells in acquired aplastic anemia. Broader study findings: Nearly 30 CD8+ CDR3 sequences were shared between patients and controls. Patients and healthy controls showed no significant CD8+ Simpson's diversity difference.

A few counts support this clonotype. Its matching antigen is unknown. For CDR3 and TCR beta VDJ profiling, genomic DNA was the template used. TCRdb reprocessed the reads with MiXCR, giving one entry per CDR3 protein. Among about 220,000 distinct CDR3 sequences listed, 30% to 40% were seen once. The specimen sequenced was sorted CD4+, CD8+, or CD8+CD57+ T cells (not recorded which) from PBMCs. The sequence came from a human donor in good health, serving as a control.

In nucleotides, the CDR3 is TGTGCCAGCAGCGCGGGACAGCAAAATCAGCCCCAGCATTTT. This encodes CASSAGQQNQPQHF. The chain uses TRBV28 and TRBJ1-5, with TRBD1 matching over 7 bases. Germline V gene data show CDR1 as MDHEN and CDR2 as SYDVKM. V trimming: 6 bases; J trimming: 4 bases; junction bases outside the gene matches: 6. CDR3 length: 14 amino acids.